This TCR beta chain appears in the sequencing data of a study of early T cells in non-severe SARS-CoV-2 infection. Study-level information: The study sequenced bulk RNA from unsorted whole blood, with chains unpaired. Study results and limitations: Reliance on VDJdb matching favored anti-spike CD8 responses; private and CD4 specificities were missed.

Concerning this clonotype: Its antigen is not identified.

Researchers attached unique molecular identifiers to individual cDNA molecules. TCRdb re-derived calls from the 5' RACE reads in MiXCR, one entry per CDR3 protein. The table records more than 90,000 distinct CDR3 sequences, 13% of them present only once. Sequencing input: whole blood. This clonotype was sampled from an adult who was a healthcare worker with PCR-confirmed SARS-CoV-2 infection or an uninfected control (not recorded which).

The CDR3 here is CASSPILRIQETQYF. The CDR3 coding sequence is TGTGCCAGCTCACCAATCTTGAGGATCCAAGAGACCCAGTACTTC. The V gene is TRBV18, the J gene TRBJ2-5; no reliable D call. CDR1 is KGHSH and CDR2 is LQKENI in the germline V gene. Trimming took 2 bases from V and 1 from J, leaving 11 bases between them. This CDR3 region has 15 residues.